This T cell receptor beta chain was identified in a study of metastatic and nonmetastatic thyroid tumors. The overall study: Samples came from malignant and benign thyroid patients, and repertoires were compared across blood and tumor or nodule tissue.

Germline V gene sequence: CDR1 DFQATT, CDR2 SNEGSKA (reference sequence). The CDR3 loop spans 18 amino acids. With 1 base clipped from V and 1 base from J, the junction kept 15 bases outside the gene matches. No treatment had been given to any patient before thyroid surgery. Study results and limitations: Reportedly, malignant thyroid tumors had significantly higher TCR beta diversity than benign nodules, in blood and tumor.

Per the authors' pipeline: Building a distant-metastasis classifier for papillary thyroid cancer drew on CDR3 differences across clinicopathological groups. TCRdb re-analyzed the PCR reads using MiXCR. The V and J calls were not made by the authors but by TCRdb's processing. Of over 15,000 clones in the sample, roughly 24% were seen once. By proportion, this clone is medium-sized (0.01 to 0.1%). The target antigen is unknown. The sequence was collected from a female donor with papillary thyroid cancer or a benign thyroid nodule (not recorded which). Some clones in this sample may be carry-over from other donors' samples. The source material was tumor tissue. The chain couples TRBV20-1 to TRBJ2-5, with TRBD1 identical over 7 bases. The CDR3 here is CSARVSMKGARTQETQYF. CDR3 DNA sequence: TGCAGTGCTAGAGTGAGTATGAAGGGGGCCAGGACCCAAGAGACCCAGTACTTC.